The rows below give T cell receptor beta chains drawn from one sample of a study of blood T cell repertoires in COVID-19. Measured with immunoSEQ multiplex PCR; TCRdb has only the in-frame clones, and not every one. Of a few hundred thousand clones in the sample, about four fifths were seen once. Sequenced sample: PBMCs or T cells enriched from blood (not recorded which). The receptors were gathered from a middle-aged woman who had recovered from COVID-19. Both conserved end residues are part of each CDR3. Fields, in order: V gene, D gene, clone size, CDR3 protein. A D gene is named only where the DNA matches it firmly. A clone size is listed for some rows: how often the clone was seen (once, few, many), or a class if it is expanded.

v_gene: TRBV25-1; d_gene: NA; abundance: NA; CDR3aa: CASSESPPRESSYNEQFF
v_gene: TRBV27; d_gene: TRBD1; abundance: few; CDR3aa: CASSNTGQGGSNYGYTF
v_gene: TRBV14; d_gene: NA; abundance: NA; CDR3aa: CASSPPPGAVGWADYGYTF
v_gene: TRBV19; d_gene: TRBD1; abundance: NA; CDR3aa: CASTGGTGNTIYF
v_gene: TRBV6-6; d_gene: NA; abundance: NA; CDR3aa: CASSTTQGYTF
v_gene: TRBV11-2; d_gene: NA; abundance: NA; CDR3aa: CASSLALDSAGEQYF
v_gene: TRBV18; d_gene: TRBD2; abundance: NA; CDR3aa: CASSPSGRNTDTQYF
v_gene: TRBV9; d_gene: NA; abundance: once; CDR3aa: CASSVGRAMNTGELFF
v_gene: TRBV2; d_gene: NA; abundance: NA; CDR3aa: CASSEGGPEAFF
v_gene: TRBV5-5; d_gene: TRBD2; abundance: NA; CDR3aa: CASSIGLAGVSSYNEQFF
v_gene: TRBV5-6; d_gene: NA; abundance: once; CDR3aa: CASSLLGPNEKLFF
v_gene: TRBV7-2; d_gene: NA; abundance: once; CDR3aa: CASSVGPGRTDTQYF
v_gene: TRBV5-4; d_gene: TRBD2; abundance: NA; CDR3aa: CASSSVPLAGVYEQYF
v_gene: TRBV11-3; d_gene: NA; abundance: NA; CDR3aa: CASSLNSQTSGYTF
v_gene: TRBV7-2; d_gene: TRBD2; abundance: NA; CDR3aa: CASSLGLAGGQETQYF
v_gene: TRBV19; d_gene: NA; abundance: once; CDR3aa: CASSIGPKRTTDTQYF
v_gene: TRBV2; d_gene: NA; abundance: NA; CDR3aa: CASSLTQENTEAFF
v_gene: TRBV15; d_gene: TRBD2; abundance: once; CDR3aa: CATSPRLAGGSYNEQFF
v_gene: TRBV10-1; d_gene: TRBD1; abundance: NA; CDR3aa: CASTLDRGYGYTF
v_gene: TRBV28; d_gene: TRBD1; abundance: NA; CDR3aa: CASSPPGGGAYEQYF
v_gene: TRBV18; d_gene: NA; abundance: NA; CDR3aa: CASSPQSETEAFF
v_gene: TRBV6-4; d_gene: TRBD2; abundance: NA; CDR3aa: CASSDGTSDYNEQFF
v_gene: TRBV7-2; d_gene: TRBD1; abundance: once; CDR3aa: CASSPRTGYNEKLFF
v_gene: TRBV10-3; d_gene: TRBD1; abundance: NA; CDR3aa: CAISPGQGGNEQFF
v_gene: TRBV6-6; d_gene: NA; abundance: NA; CDR3aa: CASSYSGQRNTIYF
v_gene: TRBV28; d_gene: NA; abundance: NA; CDR3aa: CASSGPGVRDYGYTF
v_gene: TRBV5-3; d_gene: TRBD2; abundance: NA; CDR3aa: CARSWERLAPYNEQFF
v_gene: TRBV29-1; d_gene: TRBD1; abundance: few; CDR3aa: CSVAGGNEKLFF
v_gene: TRBV7-2; d_gene: TRBD1; abundance: NA; CDR3aa: CASSLSWDSKGYTF
v_gene: TRBV28; d_gene: NA; abundance: NA; CDR3aa: CATYARGVQETQYF
v_gene: TRBV9; d_gene: NA; abundance: once; CDR3aa: CASSPEEGGSTEAFF
v_gene: TRBV4-1; d_gene: NA; abundance: NA; CDR3aa: CASSKSGIRDSPLHF
v_gene: TRBV11-2; d_gene: TRBD1; abundance: NA; CDR3aa: CASSLSGGFAEAFF
v_gene: TRBV5-6; d_gene: NA; abundance: NA; CDR3aa: CASSLGRGLSTEAFF
v_gene: TRBV7-3; d_gene: TRBD2; abundance: NA; CDR3aa: CASSAQGAGADTQYF
v_gene: TRBV15; d_gene: TRBD2; abundance: NA; CDR3aa: CATSREAGVADTQYF
v_gene: TRBV9; d_gene: NA; abundance: NA; CDR3aa: CASSLQRWSSYNEQFF
v_gene: TRBV29-1; d_gene: TRBD1; abundance: NA; CDR3aa: CSVEGGRDRTFGQETQYF
v_gene: TRBV27; d_gene: TRBD1; abundance: NA; CDR3aa: CASSPWTGKSSGNTIYF
v_gene: TRBV5-4; d_gene: NA; abundance: NA; CDR3aa: CASSSPPGVNNEQFF
v_gene: TRBV29-1; d_gene: NA; abundance: NA; CDR3aa: CSALSPGVVVGYGYTF
v_gene: TRBV5-5; d_gene: NA; abundance: few; CDR3aa: CASSLAGEGYEQYF
v_gene: TRBV5-4; d_gene: TRBD2; abundance: NA; CDR3aa: CASSLGEVAGGYEQYF
v_gene: TRBV5-6; d_gene: TRBD1; abundance: NA; CDR3aa: CASSIPGQSLYGYTF
v_gene: TRBV5-4; d_gene: TRBD2; abundance: NA; CDR3aa: CASSPRLAGDSPHEQYF
v_gene: TRBV27; d_gene: NA; abundance: NA; CDR3aa: CASRQGGTEAFF
v_gene: TRBV14; d_gene: NA; abundance: many; CDR3aa: CASSPGTVTDTQYF
v_gene: TRBV11-2; d_gene: NA; abundance: once; CDR3aa: CASSLYEQYF
v_gene: TRBV28; d_gene: TRBD1; abundance: few; CDR3aa: CASSSPDRGNTEAFF
v_gene: TRBV10-2; d_gene: TRBD1; abundance: few; CDR3aa: CASRQGDTEAFF
v_gene: TRBV6-1; d_gene: NA; abundance: NA; CDR3aa: CASRFSGTNEKLFF
v_gene: TRBV7-9; d_gene: TRBD2; abundance: NA; CDR3aa: CASSYRLSGTYNEQFF
v_gene: TRBV5-1; d_gene: TRBD1; abundance: NA; CDR3aa: CASSPRTGENTEAFF